The 9 T cell receptor beta chains below all came from one sample that was sequenced in a study of T-cell reconstitution after alpha-beta-depleted transplantation in children. This sample's TCRbeta library carried unique molecular identifier barcodes. TCRdb processed the PCR reads anew with MiXCR; each CDR3 protein has one entry. Here the sample spans about 980,000 distinct CDR3 sequences, about 29% being singletons. The sample in question was PBMCs, mostly from graft donor cells, obtained 360 days after TCRalphabeta/CD19-depleted stem cell transplant. Source of these receptors: a boy in the first two years of life who had a stem cell transplant for SCID, so the T cells may come from the graft donor.

In this sample, this clonotype turned up a few times. The chain is built from TRBV29-1 and TRBJ2-1; 14 bases map to TRBD2. This CDR3 comprises 16 residues. V dropped 5 bases and J dropped 4; count of bases not matched to a gene: 7. CDR1 and CDR2 from the germline V gene are SQVTM and ANQGSEA. The CDR3 DNA reads as TGCAGCGTTACGGGACTAGCGGGGGTACCATACAATGAGCAGTTCTTC. Protein sequence: CSVTGLAGVPYNEQFF.

The gene calls are TRBV25-1 and TRBJ2-5, with D tentatively TRBD1 or TRBD2 (5 bases each). Per the germline V gene, CDR1 is MGHDK and CDR2 is SYGVNS. V lost 5 bases to trimming and J lost 6 bases, with 19 bases between them. This CDR3 region has 15 residues. For the CDR3, the DNA is TGTGCCAGCAGTCCCACTGGTGGGGGTCGTAAGACCCAGTACTTC. Protein product: CASSPTGGGRKTQYF.

This clonotype was counted between two and nine times. The J gene is TRBJ1-5, the V gene TRBV5-1, with a weak D call TRBD1 (6 bases). V lost 3 bases and J 4 bases, leaving 14 bases between the germline ends. The CDR3 runs 15 residues. Per the germline V gene, CDR1 is SGHRS and CDR2 is YFSETQ. CDR3 region: CASSSSGTPNQPQHF. CDR3 nucleotides: TGCGCCAGCAGCTCGTCCGGGACACCAAATCAGCCCCAGCATTTT.

Only a few counts were recorded for this clonotype. The chain recombines TRBV18 with TRBJ1-5; possibly TRBD1 for D (5 bases). The ends were cut back, 2 bases at V and 0 bases at J, with 8 bases in the middle. The length of the CDR3 is 15 residues. Germline CDR1 and CDR2: KGHSH and LQKENI. The CDR3 is CASSPKGISNQPQHF. CDR3 bases: TGTGCCAGCTCACCAAAGGGGATTAGCAATCAGCCCCAGCATTTT.

The chain is built from TRBV7-2 and TRBJ1-3; D not resolved. Between the trimmed V and J ends, which lost 4 bases and 7 bases, there was a span of 17 bases. The CDR3 covers 15 residues. Germline V CDR1 and CDR2: SGHTA, FQGNSA. The CDR3 sequence is CASSWTSQSGNTIYF. Here the CDR3 DNA reads TGTGCCAGCAGCTGGACCAGTCAGTCGGGGAACACCATATATTTT.

Only one count was recorded for this clonotype. The V call is TRBV18, the J call TRBJ2-5; no firm D call. The CDR3 spans 14 residues. V lost 0 bases and J 4 bases, leaving 9 bases between the germline ends. The V gene's germline CDR1 is KGHSH and CDR2 LQKENI. This CDR3 is CASSPPSKGETQYF. The CDR3 coding sequence is TGTGCCAGCTCACCACCCAGTAAGGGAGAGACCCAGTACTTC. Drawing the rest from reference TRBV18 and TRBJ2-5, the complete variable domain is NAGVMQNPRHLVRRRGQEARLRCSPMKGHSHVYWYRQLPEEGLKFMVYLQKENIIDESGMPKERFSAEFPKEGPSILRIQQVVRGDSAAYFCASSPPSKGETQYFGPGTRLLVL.

The chain employs TRBV28 and TRBJ2-7, with unresolved D. The CDR3 loop spans 12 amino acids. Germline V gene data show CDR1 as MDHEN and CDR2 as SYDVKM. The V end lost 8 bases, the J end lost 5 bases, and 13 bases lay between the germline ends. CDR3 coding DNA: TGTGCCAGCGGTTCACCTGCCCACGAGCAGTACTTC. Amino acid sequence: CASGSPAHEQYF.

V and J are TRBV6-5 and TRBJ2-5; D possibly corresponds to TRBD2 (6 bases). Looked up from germline, CDR1 is MNHEY and CDR2 is SVGAGI. V was clipped by 0 bases and J by 2 bases, with 22 bases between them. The CDR3 is made up of 19 amino acids. CDR3 in DNA: TGTGCCAGCAGTTACTCCCGGAGGGGTGGCGGGGTGTTTCAAGAGACCCAGTACTTC. As protein: CASSYSRRGGGVFQETQYF.

The chain employs TRBV7-2 and TRBJ1-5, with D unclear. The CDR3 is 16 residues long. The germline V gene has CDR1 SGHTA and CDR2 FQGNSA. The V end lost 1 base, the J end lost 1 base, and 11 bases lay between the germline ends. In DNA form, the CDR3 reads TGTGCCAGCAGCTTAGATGGCACAGCAAGCAATCAGCCCCAGCATTTT. This encodes CASSLDGTASNQPQHF.